A single sample gave rise to the 24 T cell receptor beta chains below, sequenced in a study of T-cell reconstitution after alpha-beta-depleted transplantation in children. The library targeted TCRbeta and was prepared with unique molecular identifiers. TCRdb used MiXCR to reprocess the PCR reads, holding one entry per CDR3 protein. The sample records 200,000 to 300,000 distinct CDR3 sequences, more than 10% being singletons. The sample consisted of PBMCs from the stem cell graft donor, taken from the stem cell graft. The receptor source for this set is a human donor who donated a stem cell graft to a child with acute lymphoblastic leukemia.

This rearrangement joins TRBV20-1 to TRBJ2-6, with D uncertain. The CDR3 is 13 amino acids. V was shortened by 5 bases and J by 1 base, with 6 bases between the two germline ends. Germline assignment: CDR1 DFQATT and CDR2 SNEGSKA (reference sequence). Here the CDR3 DNA reads TGCAGTGCTCAGAAGTCTGGGGCCAACGTCCTGACTTTC. This encodes CSAQKSGANVLTF.

Points on this clonotype: With a much larger clone just one base away, this may be a read error. The gene calls are TRBV20-1 and TRBJ1-2, with D possibly being TRBD1 (5 bases). The CDR3 contains 15 residues. From germline, CDR1 is DFQATT and CDR2 SNEGSKA (reference sequence). V lost 3 bases and J lost 4, with 18 bases in between. The CDR3 loop reads CSARHRGEQTYGYTF. The CDR3 nucleotides are TGCAGTGCTAGGCATAGGGGCGAACAGACCTATGGCTACACCTTC.

On this clonotype: A much larger clone is a single base away; this may be a read error. This chain connects TRBV5-1 to TRBJ2-3, with 12 bases identical to TRBD2. CDR1 and CDR2 (germline): SGHRS, YFSETQ. J was trimmed by 4 bases and V by 5 bases; bases with no gene match: 5. The CDR3 sequence is 15 residues long. The CDR3 region is CASRPTSGSADTQYF. The CDR3 DNA reads TGCGCCAGCAGACCGACTAGCGGGAGTGCAGATACGCAGTATTTT.

The rearrangement links TRBV12-3 or TRBV12-4 to TRBJ2-3; 8 bases align to TRBD2. The V gene end was trimmed by 2 bases and the J gene end by 5 bases; junction bases not matched to a gene: 3. The CDR3 covers 14 residues. The CDR3 DNA is TGTGCCAGCAGTTTACGGAGCGGGAGAGATACGCAGTATTTT. This encodes CASSLRSGRDTQYF.

In this sample, this clonotype turned up many times. This sequence joins TRBV7-9 and TRBJ2-1, with D tentatively TRBD2 (6 bases). V was cut by 8 bases and J by 7 bases, with 18 bases left in between. CDR3 length: 14 residues. CDR1 is SEHNR and CDR2 is FQNEAQ in the germline V gene (reference sequence). Written as DNA, the CDR3 is TGTGCCAGCGAAGGGGAGGATCCGGGGAATGAGCAGTTCTTC. It encodes CASEGEDPGNEQFF.

This clonotype was counted ten times or more. The rearrangement links TRBV27 to TRBJ2-7; 7 bases agree with TRBD1. CDR1 and CDR2 (germline): MNHEY, SMNVEV (reference sequence). V trimming: 8 bases; J trimming: 0 bases; junction bases outside the gene matches: 7. The length of the CDR3 is 14 residues. The DNA for the CDR3 is TGTGCCAGCGCTCCGACAGGGAGCTCCTACGAGCAGTACTTC. Its protein product is CASAPTGSSYEQYF.

This clonotype was detected ten times or more. This chain uses TRBV18 with TRBJ1-2, with D unclear. Germline assignment: CDR1 KGHSH and CDR2 LQKENI. Trimming removed 10 bases from V and 7 bases from J, with 22 bases in between. The CDR3 runs 14 residues. The CDR3 sequence is CATTTQMGAGGYTF. CDR3 nucleotide sequence: TGTGCCACAACCACGCAGATGGGCGCGGGTGGCTACACCTTC.

This clonotype was found many times. The chain is built from TRBV27 and TRBJ1-1; D possibly corresponds to TRBD1 (5 bases). Trimming took 2 bases from V and 7 from J, leaving 14 bases between them. Germline V gene data show CDR1 as MNHEY and CDR2 as SMNVEV (reference sequence). The CDR3 is 14 residues long. For the CDR3, the DNA is TGTGCCAGCAGTTTAGCCAACCTCCAGGGTGAAGCTTTCTTT. It encodes CASSLANLQGEAFF.

The chain has TRBV12-3 or TRBV12-4 and TRBJ1-2; D may be TRBD1 (5 bases). With 5 bases removed from V and 4 bases from J, the gap between germline ends came to 17 bases. CDR3 length: 15 residues. CDR3 coding DNA: TGTGCCAGCAGTAGGCGGGACGCCAGCCCCTATGGCTACACCTTC. It specifies CASSRRDASPYGYTF.

V usage is TRBV3-1 and J usage is TRBJ1-5, with no clear D. Trimming took off 5 bases at V and 8 bases at J, with 10 bases between the two ends. The CDR3 loop spans 12 amino acids. Germline V gene data show CDR1 as LGHDT and CDR2 as YNNKEL (reference sequence). CDR3 residues: CASSWGGKPQHF. The DNA of the CDR3 is TGTGCCAGCAGCTGGGGAGGGAAGCCCCAGCATTTT.

The V and J genes are TRBV5-1 and TRBJ2-7; TRBD1 aligns across 9 bases. CDR1 is SGHRS and CDR2 is YFSETQ in the germline V gene. The V gene end was trimmed by 4 bases and the J gene end by 5 bases; junction bases not matched to a gene: 7. CDR3 length: 14 amino acids. Here the CDR3 DNA reads TGCGCCAGCAGCCTCCGACAGGGGGGCCACGAGCAGTACTTC. It encodes CASSLRQGGHEQYF. Filled out from reference TRBV5-1 and TRBJ2-7, the complete variable domain reads KAGVTQTPRYLIKTRGQQVTLSCSPISGHRSVSWYQQTPGQGLQFLFEYFSETQRNKGNFPGRFSGRQFSNSRSEMNVSTLELGDSALYLCASSLRQGGHEQYFGPGTRLTVT.

This chain uses TRBV19 with TRBJ1-5; D ambiguous. The germline V gene encodes CDR1 LNHDA and CDR2 SQIVND (reference sequence). Trimming removed 3 bases from V and 8 bases from J, with 11 bases in between. The CDR3 runs to 13 residues. This CDR3 is CASSIEGLEPQHF. In DNA form, the CDR3 reads TGTGCCAGTAGTATTGAGGGTCTCGAGCCCCAGCATTTT.

As concerns this clonotype: This is likely a read error, given that the CDR3 carries no conserved phenylalanine or tryptophan at its end. The chain links TRBV11-2 to TRBJ2-5; a possible D gene is TRBD1 (5 bases). Germline assignment: CDR1 SGHAT and CDR2 FQNNGV. The CDR3 runs to 15 residues. Trimming removed 6 bases at V and 5 bases at J, with 19 bases between. The CDR3 is CASSLGPGFYETQYL. As DNA, the CDR3 is TGTGCCAGCAGTCTTGGGCCAGGGTTTTATGAGACCCAGTACTTG.

This clonotype has at least ten counts. The gene calls are TRBV12-3 or TRBV12-4 and TRBJ2-5; D perhaps matches TRBD1 (6 bases). V gave up 6 bases and J gave up 3 bases, with 8 bases separating them. CDR3 length: 12 residues. The CDR3 coding sequence is TGTGCCAGCAGCCGACAGGAAGAGACCCAGTACTTC. It is translated as CASSRQEETQYF.

This clonotype was counted a few times. The gene calls are TRBV7-9 and TRBJ1-4; D is unresolved. Germline V gives CDR1 SEHNR, CDR2 FQNEAQ (reference sequence). Trimming stripped 5 bases from V and 3 bases from J, with 16 bases between. This CDR3 spans 16 amino acids. The CDR3 region is CASSTQSGRANEKLFF. In DNA, the CDR3 is TGTGCCAGCAGCACTCAAAGCGGGAGGGCTAATGAAAAACTGTTTTTT. The full variable domain, completed using reference TRBV7-9 and TRBJ1-4, is DTGVSQNPRHKITKRGQNVTFRCDPISEHNRLYWYRQTLGQGPEFLTYFQNEAQLEKSRLLSDRFSAERPKGSFSTLEIQRTEQGDSAMYLCASSTQSGRANEKLFFGSGTQLSVL.

This clonotype was found many times. CDR3 nucleotides: TGTGCCAGCACCCGGACAGCTTATTATAGCAATCAGCCCCAGCATTTT. It specifies CASTRTAYYSNQPQHF. This chain links TRBV7-9 with TRBJ1-5; the D gene is possibly TRBD1 (6 bases). The V gene's germline CDR1 is SEHNR and CDR2 FQNEAQ (reference sequence). The CDR3 extends over 16 amino acids. V was clipped by 7 bases and J by 0 bases, with 16 bases between them.

This clonotype showed up many times. The DNA of the CDR3 is TGTGCCAGCACCCTCAGGGGACGGAGCGGCAATGAGCAGTTCTTC. This encodes CASTLRGRSGNEQFF. The chain couples TRBV27 to TRBJ2-1, with a tentative D call TRBD1 (6 bases). There are 15 residues in the CDR3. V lost 7 bases to trimming and J lost 6 bases, with 19 bases between them. Per germline, CDR1 MNHEY and CDR2 SMNVEV (reference sequence).

The chain carries TRBV5-6 and TRBJ2-1; tentatively, D is TRBD2 (6 bases). V was pared by 5 bases and J by 7 bases, with 19 bases between. The CDR3 is 15 amino acids. Germline V gene sequence: CDR1 SGHDT, CDR2 YYEEEE. The CDR3 protein is CASSLLEGWKNEQFF. CDR3 nucleotide sequence: TGTGCCAGCAGTTTATTGGAGGGTTGGAAGAATGAGCAGTTCTTC.

This chain's CDR3 is CSAPLSGEKTQYF. The DNA for the CDR3 is TGCAGTGCTCCTCTAAGTGGCGAAAAGACCCAGTACTTC. The chain recombines TRBV20-1 with TRBJ2-5; unclear D gene. There are 13 residues in the CDR3. Trimming pared 5 bases from V and 6 bases from J, leaving 16 bases between. The germline CDR1 and CDR2 sequences are DFQATT and SNEGSKA (reference sequence).

This clonotype turned up a few times. The rearrangement joins TRBV6-4 to TRBJ2-3, with TRBD2 matching over 8 bases. This CDR3 region has 15 residues. Germline CDR1 reads MRHNA; CDR2 reads SNTAGT. The ends lost 5 bases at V and 2 bases at J; junction bases unmatched: 6. CDR3 sequence: CASSRTSRYTDTQYF. The CDR3 DNA follows: TGTGCCAGCAGTAGGACTAGCCGTTACACAGATACGCAGTATTTT.

This clonotype was picked up many times. This rearrangement joins TRBV6-5 to TRBJ1-3; possibly TRBD1 for D (5 bases). Trimming took off 4 bases at V and 4 bases at J, with 11 bases between the two ends. From germline, CDR1 is MNHEY and CDR2 SVGAGI. The length of the CDR3 is 14 residues. CDR3 DNA: TGTGCCAGCAGTTTGGGCAGGGTGGGAAACACCATATATTTT. It specifies CASSLGRVGNTIYF.

Ten or more counts support this clonotype. CDR3 residues: CASSLAPGQVYEQYF. In nucleotides, the CDR3 is TGTGCCAGCAGCTTAGCTCCGGGACAGGTTTACGAGCAGTACTTC. This rearrangement joins TRBV7-2 to TRBJ2-7; 8 positions agree with TRBD1. The CDR3 has 15 residues. Trimming cost V 0 bases and J 4 bases; bases outside gene matches: 5. Germline lookup yields CDR1 SGHTA and CDR2 FQGNSA.

In its sample, this clonotype was seen many times. In DNA, the CDR3 is TGCGCCAGCAGCTTAAGTAGAAGTCCCGGGGACCGTTTTTTT. Its protein product is CASSLSRSPGDRFF. The rearrangement links TRBV5-1 to TRBJ2-2; D may correspond to TRBD1 or TRBD2 (5 bases each). CDR1 is SGHRS and CDR2 is YFSETQ in the germline V gene. CDR3 size: 14 residues. The V end lost 2 bases, the J end lost 17 bases, and 22 bases lay between the germline ends.

This clonotype was seen at least ten times. The chain combines TRBV6-5 with TRBJ2-7, with a weak D call TRBD1 (5 bases). Germline V gene lookup returns CDR1 MNHEY and CDR2 SVGAGI. CDR3 length: 13 residues. The V gene lost 7 bases and the J gene lost 2 bases, with 12 bases spanning the gap. Here the CDR3 reads CASIPGHTYEQYF. The CDR3 DNA follows: TGTGCCAGCATTCCCGGACATACCTACGAGCAGTACTTC.